This T cell receptor beta chain was captured by sequencing in a study of naive and memory T cell subsets. Regarding the study as a whole: RNA-based TCR counts may shift with T cell activation and differentiation.

An equimolar mix of two oligonucleotides served as the beta constant-region primer for TRBC1 and TRBC2. TCRdb used MiXCR to reprocess the UMI-ligation and nested PCR reads, holding one entry per CDR3 protein. The repertoire holds approximately 89,000 distinct CDR3 sequences, with 7% as singletons. At least ten counts were recorded for this clonotype. Antigen: not known. The CDR3 is 16 amino acids. CDR1 is LGHNA and CDR2 is YSLEER in the germline V gene. V was clipped by 1 base and J by 0 bases, with 10 bases between them. This TCR derives from a human donor in good health. The chain has TRBV4-3 and TRBJ2-1, with TRBD2 as a possible D gene (6 bases). The material sequenced was central memory CD4+ T cells from blood. The CDR3 is CASSQVAGSSYNEQFF. CDR3 nucleotides: TGCGCCAGCAGCCAAGTGGCCGGGAGCTCCTACAATGAGCAGTTCTTC.